This T cell receptor beta chain was sequenced in a study of cytomegalovirus exposure and HLA in healthy donors. Study observations and caveats: Rare sequences made up most TCRs, while some public TCRs were found in many donors. The productive fraction for most TCR beta V segments was about 87% or about 30% in an earlier analysis.

PCR amplification relied on 60 Vbeta primers (plus 13 Jbeta primers). Sequencing was performed with immunoSEQ multiplex PCR; in TCRdb, only in-frame clones are kept and a portion is missing. The repertoire holds roughly 160,000 clones, with approximately 85% as singletons. The germline CDR1 and CDR2 sequences are LNHDA and SQIVND (reference sequence). The CDR3 runs 12 residues. With 9 bases clipped from V and 3 bases from J, the junction kept 4 bases outside the gene matches. On this clone itself: The antigen remains undetermined.

This chain uses TRBV19 with TRBJ1-2; 7 nucleotides line up with TRBD1. The sequenced sample was PBMCs. This clonotype was obtained from a man in his thirties or forties in good health and CMV-seropositive. In DNA, the CDR3 is TGTGCCAGCAAAGACAGGGACTATGGCTACACCTTC. This gives the protein CASKDRDYGYTF.